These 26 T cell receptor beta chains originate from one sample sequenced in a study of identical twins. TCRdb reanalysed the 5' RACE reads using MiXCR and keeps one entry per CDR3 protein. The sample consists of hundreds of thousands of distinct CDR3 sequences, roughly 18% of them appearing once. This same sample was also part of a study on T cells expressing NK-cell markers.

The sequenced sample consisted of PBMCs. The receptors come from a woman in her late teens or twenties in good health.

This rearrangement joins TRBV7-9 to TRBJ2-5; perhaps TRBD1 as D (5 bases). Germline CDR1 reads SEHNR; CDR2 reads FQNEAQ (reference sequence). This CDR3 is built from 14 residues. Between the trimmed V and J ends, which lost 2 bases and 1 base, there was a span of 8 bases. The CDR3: CASSLRGTQETQYF. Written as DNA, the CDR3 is TGTGCCAGCAGCTTAAGGGGCACCCAAGAGACCCAGTACTTC.

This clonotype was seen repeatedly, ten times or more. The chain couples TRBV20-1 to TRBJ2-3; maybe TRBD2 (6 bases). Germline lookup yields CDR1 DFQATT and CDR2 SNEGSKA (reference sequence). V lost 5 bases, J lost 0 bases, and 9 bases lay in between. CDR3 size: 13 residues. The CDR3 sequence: CSAGGSSTDTQYF. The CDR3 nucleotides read TGCAGTGCTGGGGGGTCTAGCACAGATACGCAGTATTTT.

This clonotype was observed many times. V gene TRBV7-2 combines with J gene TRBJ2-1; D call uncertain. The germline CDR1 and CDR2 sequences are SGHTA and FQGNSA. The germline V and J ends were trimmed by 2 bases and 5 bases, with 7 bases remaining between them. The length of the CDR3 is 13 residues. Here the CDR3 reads CASSLRLNNEQFF. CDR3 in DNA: TGTGCCAGCAGCTTAAGGCTGAACAATGAGCAGTTCTTC.

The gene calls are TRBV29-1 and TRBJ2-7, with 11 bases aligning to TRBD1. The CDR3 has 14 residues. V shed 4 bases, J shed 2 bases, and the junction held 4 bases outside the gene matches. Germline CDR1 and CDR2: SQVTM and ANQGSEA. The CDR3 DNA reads TGCAGCGTTGCCCCGGGACAGGGGGCCTACGAGCAGTACTTC. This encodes CSVAPGQGAYEQYF.

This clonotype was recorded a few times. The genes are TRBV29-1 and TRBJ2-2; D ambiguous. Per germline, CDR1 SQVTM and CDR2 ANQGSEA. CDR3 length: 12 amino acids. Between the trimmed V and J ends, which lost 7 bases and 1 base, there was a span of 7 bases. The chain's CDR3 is CSAALNTGELFF. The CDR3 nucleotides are TGCAGCGCGGCCTTGAACACCGGGGAGCTGTTTTTT.

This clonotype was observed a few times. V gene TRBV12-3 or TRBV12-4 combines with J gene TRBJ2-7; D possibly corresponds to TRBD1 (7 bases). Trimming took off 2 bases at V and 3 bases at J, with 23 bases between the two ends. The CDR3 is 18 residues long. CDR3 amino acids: CASSLNIGRGVRFYEQYF. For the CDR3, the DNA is TGTGCCAGCAGTTTAAATATCGGCAGGGGGGTCCGCTTCTACGAGCAGTACTTC.

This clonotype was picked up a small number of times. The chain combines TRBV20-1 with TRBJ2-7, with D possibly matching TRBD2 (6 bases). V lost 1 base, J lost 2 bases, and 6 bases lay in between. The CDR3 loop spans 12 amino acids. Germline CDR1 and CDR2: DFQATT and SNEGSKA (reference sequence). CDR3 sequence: CSARGLAYEQYF. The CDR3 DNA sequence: TGCAGTGCTAGAGGACTAGCCTACGAGCAGTACTTC.

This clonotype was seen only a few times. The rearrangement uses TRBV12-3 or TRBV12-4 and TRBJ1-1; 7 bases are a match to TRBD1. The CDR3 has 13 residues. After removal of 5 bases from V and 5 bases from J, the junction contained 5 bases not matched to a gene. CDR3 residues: CASSKGAYTEAFF. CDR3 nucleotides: TGTGCCAGCAGTAAGGGGGCATATACTGAAGCTTTCTTT.

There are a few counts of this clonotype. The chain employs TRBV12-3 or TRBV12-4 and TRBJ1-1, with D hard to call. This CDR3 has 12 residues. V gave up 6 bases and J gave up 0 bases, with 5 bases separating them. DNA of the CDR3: TGTGCCAGCAGCCGAGTGAACACTGAAGCTTTCTTT. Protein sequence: CASSRVNTEAFF.

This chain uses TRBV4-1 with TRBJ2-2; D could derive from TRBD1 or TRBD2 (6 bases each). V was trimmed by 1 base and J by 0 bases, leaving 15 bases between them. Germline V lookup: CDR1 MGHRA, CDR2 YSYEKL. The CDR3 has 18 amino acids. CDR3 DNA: TGCGCCAGCAGCCAAGGAAGGGGGGTGGCCCCGAACACCGGGGAGCTGTTTTTT. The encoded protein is CASSQGRGVAPNTGELFF.

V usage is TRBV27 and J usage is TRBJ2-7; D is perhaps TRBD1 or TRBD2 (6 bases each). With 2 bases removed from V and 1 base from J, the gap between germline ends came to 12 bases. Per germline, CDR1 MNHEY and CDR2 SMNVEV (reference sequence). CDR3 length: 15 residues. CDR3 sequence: CASSLAGQDSYEQYF. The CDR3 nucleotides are TGTGCCAGCAGTTTAGCGGGACAAGATTCCTACGAGCAGTACTTC.

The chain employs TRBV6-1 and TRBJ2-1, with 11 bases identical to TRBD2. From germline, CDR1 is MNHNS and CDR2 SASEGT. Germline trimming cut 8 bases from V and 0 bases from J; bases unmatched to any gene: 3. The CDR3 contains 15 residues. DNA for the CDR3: TGTGCCAGCGCGACTAGCGGGACCTCCTACAATGAGCAGTTCTTC. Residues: CASATSGTSYNEQFF.

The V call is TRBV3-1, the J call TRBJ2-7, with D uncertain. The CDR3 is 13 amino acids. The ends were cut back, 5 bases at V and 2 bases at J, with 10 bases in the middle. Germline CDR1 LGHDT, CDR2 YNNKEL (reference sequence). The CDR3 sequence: CASSSPWTYEQYF. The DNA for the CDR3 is TGTGCCAGCAGCTCCCCTTGGACCTACGAGCAGTACTTC.

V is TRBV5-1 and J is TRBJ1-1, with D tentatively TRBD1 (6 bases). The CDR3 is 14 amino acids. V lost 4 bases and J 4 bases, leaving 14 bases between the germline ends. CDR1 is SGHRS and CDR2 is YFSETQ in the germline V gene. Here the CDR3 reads CASSPMGGRTEAFF. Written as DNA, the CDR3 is TGCGCCAGCAGCCCTATGGGGGGCCGCACTGAAGCTTTCTTT.

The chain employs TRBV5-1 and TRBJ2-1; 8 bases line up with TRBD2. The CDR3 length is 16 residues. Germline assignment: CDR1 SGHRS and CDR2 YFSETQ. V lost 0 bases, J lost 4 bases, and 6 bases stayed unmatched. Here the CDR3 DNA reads TGCGCCAGCAGCTTGGAACCAGCGGGAGTTTACAATGAGCAGTTCTTC. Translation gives CASSLEPAGVYNEQFF.

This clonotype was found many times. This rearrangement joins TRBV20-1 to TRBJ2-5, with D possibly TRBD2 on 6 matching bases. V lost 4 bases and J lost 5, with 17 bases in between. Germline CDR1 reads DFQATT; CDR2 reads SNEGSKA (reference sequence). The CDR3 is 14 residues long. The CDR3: CSAIRGGKSETQYF. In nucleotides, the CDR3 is TGCAGTGCTATCCGCGGCGGGAAGTCGGAGACCCAGTACTTC.

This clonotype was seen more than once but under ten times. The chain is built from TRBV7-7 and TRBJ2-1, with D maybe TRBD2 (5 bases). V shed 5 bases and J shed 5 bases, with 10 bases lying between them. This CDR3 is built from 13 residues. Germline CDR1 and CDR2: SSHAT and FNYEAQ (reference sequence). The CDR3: CASSIDYDNEQFF. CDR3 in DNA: TGTGCCAGCAGCATTGACTACGACAATGAGCAGTTCTTC.

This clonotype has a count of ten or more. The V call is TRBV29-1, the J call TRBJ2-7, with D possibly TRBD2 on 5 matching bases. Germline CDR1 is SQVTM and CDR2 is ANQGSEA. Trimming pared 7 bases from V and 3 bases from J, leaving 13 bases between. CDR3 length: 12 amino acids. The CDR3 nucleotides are TGCAGCGCTACGGGAATTGGCTACGAGCAGTACTTC. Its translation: CSATGIGYEQYF.

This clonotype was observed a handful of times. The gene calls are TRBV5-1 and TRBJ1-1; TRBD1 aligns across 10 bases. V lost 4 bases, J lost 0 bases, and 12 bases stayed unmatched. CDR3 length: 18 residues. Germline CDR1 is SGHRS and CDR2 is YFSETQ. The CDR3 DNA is TGCGCCAGCAGCCCGGGGACAGGGGCTTTATTGATGAACACTGAAGCTTTCTTT. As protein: CASSPGTGALLMNTEAFF.

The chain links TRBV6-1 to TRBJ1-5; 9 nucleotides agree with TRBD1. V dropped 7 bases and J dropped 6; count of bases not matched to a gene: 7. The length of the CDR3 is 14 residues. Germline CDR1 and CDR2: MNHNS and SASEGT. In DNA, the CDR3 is TGTGCCAGCAACCTCGGACAGGGGTCTCAGCCCCAGCATTTT. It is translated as CASNLGQGSQPQHF.

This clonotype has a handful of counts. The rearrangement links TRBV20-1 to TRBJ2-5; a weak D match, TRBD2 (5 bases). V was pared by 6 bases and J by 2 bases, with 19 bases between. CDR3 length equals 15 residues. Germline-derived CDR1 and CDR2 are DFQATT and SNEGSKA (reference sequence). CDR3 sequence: CSAPPISGVQETQYF. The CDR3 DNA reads TGCAGTGCCCCCCCGATAAGCGGAGTTCAAGAGACCCAGTACTTC.

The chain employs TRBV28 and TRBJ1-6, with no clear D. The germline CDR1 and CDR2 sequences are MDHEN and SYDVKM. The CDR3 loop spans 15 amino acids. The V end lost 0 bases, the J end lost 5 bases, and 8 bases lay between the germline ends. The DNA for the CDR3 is TGTGCCAGCAGTTTATGGGGGAGGAATAATTCACCCCTCCACTTT. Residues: CASSLWGRNNSPLHF.

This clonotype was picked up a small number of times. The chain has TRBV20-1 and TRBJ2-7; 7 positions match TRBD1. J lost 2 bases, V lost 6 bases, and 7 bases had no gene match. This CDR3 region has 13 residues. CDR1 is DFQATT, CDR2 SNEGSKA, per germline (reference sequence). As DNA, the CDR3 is TGCAGTGCGTTAGGGGGCGCGGCCTACGAGCAGTACTTC. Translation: CSALGGAAYEQYF.

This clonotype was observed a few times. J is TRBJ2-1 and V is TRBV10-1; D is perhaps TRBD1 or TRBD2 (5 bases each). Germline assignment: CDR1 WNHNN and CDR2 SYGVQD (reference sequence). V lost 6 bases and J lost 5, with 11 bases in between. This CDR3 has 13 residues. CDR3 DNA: TGCGCCAGCAGAGGGACCCTAAACAATGAGCAGTTCTTC. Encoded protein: CASRGTLNNEQFF.

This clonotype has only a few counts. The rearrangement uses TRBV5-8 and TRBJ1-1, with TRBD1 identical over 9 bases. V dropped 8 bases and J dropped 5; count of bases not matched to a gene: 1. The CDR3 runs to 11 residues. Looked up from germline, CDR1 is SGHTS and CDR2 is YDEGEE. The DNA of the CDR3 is TGTGCCAGGGGGACAGGGACTGAAGCTTTCTTT. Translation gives CARGTGTEAFF.

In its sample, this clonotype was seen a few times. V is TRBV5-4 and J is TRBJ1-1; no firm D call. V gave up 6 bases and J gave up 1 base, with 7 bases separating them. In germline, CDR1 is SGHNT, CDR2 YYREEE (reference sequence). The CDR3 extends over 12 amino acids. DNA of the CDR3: TGTGCCAGCAACGAAGAGAACACTGAAGCTTTCTTT. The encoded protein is CASNEENTEAFF.